The 28 T cell receptor beta chains below were found in one sample sequenced in a study of regulatory T cells in long-lasting Graves disease. Time point noted: persistent/refractory GD, antithyroid drugs over 5 years with positive TRAb. There was RNA extracted from PBMCs, and the TCR library was made from it. According to the study, TCR beta libraries were built with iRepertoire HTBI primers and CDR3-region Arm-PCR. MiXCR, run by TCRdb on the multiplex PCR reads, gives a single entry per CDR3 protein. The table lists hundreds of thousands of distinct CDR3 sequences, roughly 20% of them singletons. The sequencing here drew on peripheral blood mononuclear cells (PBMCs), taken when the disease was refractory, from a patient treated with antithyroid drugs. These receptors all stem from a female donor with Graves disease.

V gene TRBV15 combines with J gene TRBJ1-4; D remains ambiguous. Germline V lookup: CDR1 LNHNV, CDR2 YYDKDF (reference sequence). The V end was cut by 4 bases, the J end by 4 bases, with 13 bases between. This CDR3 is built from 15 residues. CDR3 protein: CATSKDPGDNEKLFF. CDR3 coding DNA: TGTGCCACCAGCAAAGATCCCGGCGATAATGAAAAACTGTTTTTT.

The rearrangement joins TRBV29-1 to TRBJ2-7, with TRBD1 matching over 9 bases. In germline, CDR1 is SQVTM, CDR2 ANQGSEA. V shed 6 bases and J 3 bases; nucleotides not matched to a gene: 6. This CDR3 region has 13 residues. The CDR3: CSVLDRGGYEQYF. CDR3 DNA sequence: TGCAGCGTACTGGACAGGGGAGGCTACGAGCAGTACTTC.

The chain has TRBV6-5 and TRBJ1-4; D is possibly TRBD1 (5 bases). V was shortened by 0 bases and J by 6 bases, with 17 bases between the two germline ends. The germline V gene encodes CDR1 MNHEY and CDR2 SVGAGI. The CDR3 is 17 residues long. CDR3 bases: TGTGCCAGCAGTTACTCAACCATCGCCGACAGCTATGAAAAACTGTTTTTT. This gives the protein CASSYSTIADSYEKLFF.

The chain links TRBV7-6 to TRBJ2-5; a weak D match, TRBD2 (5 bases). V was cut by 5 bases and J by 9 bases, with 25 bases left in between. Looked up from germline, CDR1 is SGHVS and CDR2 is FNYEAQ. The length of the CDR3 is 16 residues. The CDR3 DNA reads TGTGCCAGCAGCCCCCTCTTGGCTAGCCCCGATCAGTCCCAGTACTTC. Its translation: CASSPLLASPDQSQYF.

This clonotype showed up many times. The genes are TRBV29-1 and TRBJ2-7; 9 nucleotides match TRBD1. Germline loops: CDR1 SQVTM, CDR2 ANQGSEA. The ends lost 5 bases at V and 1 base at J; junction bases unmatched: 3. The CDR3 totals 13 residues. This CDR3 is CSVSGTGSYEQYF. As DNA, the CDR3 is TGCAGCGTTTCCGGGACAGGGTCCTACGAGCAGTACTTC.

The chain combines TRBV12-3 or TRBV12-4 with TRBJ2-5; TRBD1 matches at 11 bases. This CDR3 contains 16 residues. Germline trimming cut 2 bases from V and 2 bases from J; bases unmatched to any gene: 4. The CDR3 loop is CASSLWTGGLQETQYF. CDR3 DNA sequence: TGTGCCAGCAGTTTATGGACAGGGGGCCTTCAAGAGACCCAGTACTTC.

This clonotype came up many times. The chain uses TRBV28 and TRBJ1-2; 8 bases match TRBD1. Germline V lookup: CDR1 MDHEN, CDR2 SYDVKM. Trimming removed 11 bases from V and 5 bases from J; junction bases left unmatched: 13. The CDR3 sequence is 14 residues long. The CDR3: CALRRGRGLYGYTF. CDR3 DNA: TGTGCCCTCCGGAGGGGCAGGGGGCTATATGGCTACACCTTC.

This clonotype occurred a few times. V is TRBV9 and J is TRBJ2-7; TRBD1 matches at 9 bases. The J segment lost 5 bases and the V segment lost 0 bases, leaving 6 bases of the junction unmatched. Germline assignment: CDR1 SGDLS and CDR2 YYNGEE. The CDR3 totals 15 residues. The CDR3 DNA follows: TGTGCCAGCAGCGTAGGAGGACAGGGGACTCACGAGCAGTACTTC. It yields the protein CASSVGGQGTHEQYF.

This clonotype was observed at least ten times. The rearrangement uses TRBV5-1 and TRBJ1-5; D remains unclear. Trimming took off 0 bases at V and 9 bases at J, with 7 bases between the two ends. The V gene's germline CDR1 is SGHRS and CDR2 YFSETQ. CDR3 length: 12 amino acids. The CDR3 is CASSLDEGPQHF. The CDR3 nucleotides read TGCGCCAGCAGCTTGGACGAGGGGCCCCAGCATTTT.

There are a few counts of this clonotype. This chain uses TRBV13 with TRBJ2-7, with 9 positions matching TRBD1. The trim removed 4 bases at V and 5 bases at J, leaving 6 bases unmatched. The germline V gene has CDR1 PRHDT and CDR2 FYEKMQ (reference sequence). The CDR3 runs 14 residues. The chain's CDR3 is CASSSGQGPNEQYF. The DNA for the CDR3 is TGTGCCAGCAGCTCTGGACAGGGGCCCAACGAGCAGTACTTC.

At least ten counts were recorded for this clonotype. The CDR3 sequence: CASSLPQETQYF. The CDR3 DNA reads TGTGCCAGCAGCCTGCCCCAAGAGACCCAGTACTTC. The chain has TRBV28 and TRBJ2-5; D gene uncertain. Trimming took off 6 bases at V and 1 base at J, with 6 bases between the two ends. CDR1 is MDHEN, CDR2 SYDVKM, per germline. CDR3 length: 12 amino acids.

The chain carries TRBV25-1 and TRBJ2-7; TRBD2 matches at 10 bases. This CDR3 contains 13 residues. V shed 4 bases and J 4 bases; nucleotides not matched to a gene: 1. Germline V gives CDR1 MGHDK, CDR2 SYGVNS. The CDR3 sequence is CASSVTSGYEQYF. Here the CDR3 DNA reads TGTGCCAGCAGTGTGACTAGCGGGTACGAGCAGTACTTC.

The chain joins TRBV19 to TRBJ1-1; no clear D. Trimming pared 3 bases from V and 4 bases from J, leaving 9 bases between. The CDR3 length is 13 residues. Germline CDR1 LNHDA, CDR2 SQIVND (reference sequence). CDR3 bases: TGTGCCAGTAGTATGGCAGGTCCCACTGAAGCTTTCTTT. Translation gives CASSMAGPTEAFF.

The chain recombines TRBV20-1 with TRBJ2-5, with a possible D match to TRBD2 (5 bases). The V gene lost 0 bases and the J gene lost 1 base, with 15 bases spanning the gap. The CDR3 is made up of 16 amino acids. CDR1 DFQATT and CDR2 SNEGSKA come from the germline V gene (reference sequence). CDR3 DNA sequence: TGCAGTGCTAGAGACCCTCAACAGCGGTTCCAAGAGACCCAGTACTTC. Its protein product is CSARDPQQRFQETQYF.

The V and J genes are TRBV6-1 and TRBJ2-4; 7 bases align to TRBD2. CDR3 length: 15 amino acids. Trimming cost V 6 bases and J 0 bases; bases outside gene matches: 5. Germline V gives CDR1 MNHNS, CDR2 SASEGT. The CDR3 DNA reads as TGTGCCAGCAGGGGGGGGGAACTAGCCAAAAACATTCAGTACTTC. Translation gives CASRGGELAKNIQYF.

This clonotype was seen once. The junction and the germline gene differ at one end; a read error may be behind it. The chain links TRBV12-3 or TRBV12-4 to TRBJ1-5, with 7 bases matching TRBD1. The CDR3 extends over 14 amino acids. The CDR3 DNA is TGTGGCAGCAGATTGGACAGGAGCAATCAGCCCCAGCATTTT. It encodes CGSRLDRSNQPQHF.

This clonotype came up a few times. The V call is TRBV5-1, the J call TRBJ2-2; TRBD1 matches at 9 bases. The germline CDR1 and CDR2 sequences are SGHRS and YFSETQ. The CDR3 sequence is 16 residues long. V gave up 3 bases and J gave up 4 bases; unmatched junction bases: 7. The CDR3 region is CASSSQGAGSTGELFF. The CDR3 DNA reads as TGCGCCAGCAGCTCACAGGGGGCGGGGAGCACCGGGGAGCTGTTTTTT.

A remark on this clonotype: A clone one base away is much larger, so this may be a read error. The chain joins TRBV6-2 or TRBV6-3 to TRBJ2-7; 7 bases are shared with TRBD1. Germline trimming cut 6 bases from V and 0 bases from J; bases unmatched to any gene: 2. CDR1 and CDR2 (germline): MNHEY, SVGEGT. The CDR3 has 13 amino acids. The CDR3 DNA follows: TGTGCCAGCAGAGACAGGGCCTCCTACGAGCAGTACTTC. Amino acids: CASRDRASYEQYF.

This rearrangement joins TRBV6-1 to TRBJ1-5, with 9 positions matching TRBD1. This CDR3 has 18 residues. Germline-derived CDR1 and CDR2 are MNHNS and SASEGT. Trimming at V came to 5 bases and at J to 3 bases, leaving 14 bases not matched to a gene. The CDR3 sequence: CASSPKDRGGLYNQPQHF. CDR3 sequence (DNA): TGTGCCAGCAGTCCAAAGGACAGGGGAGGGCTTTACAATCAGCCCCAGCATTTT.

In its sample, this clonotype was seen many times. The V call is TRBV12-3 or TRBV12-4, the J call TRBJ1-1, with 7 nucleotides matching TRBD1. J lost 7 bases, V lost 1 base, and 6 bases had no gene match. This CDR3 is 14 amino acids long. CDR3 region: CASSLGGGGGEAFF. CDR3 DNA sequence: TGTGCCAGCAGTTTAGGAGGGGGCGGGGGTGAAGCTTTCTTT.

This chain links TRBV5-1 with TRBJ2-7; TRBD2 matches 11 bases. V lost 2 bases, J lost 5 bases, and 6 bases stayed unmatched. Germline-derived CDR1 and CDR2 are SGHRS and YFSETQ. The CDR3 sequence is 15 residues long. CDR3 sequence: CASSFSGRAQDEQYF. The CDR3 DNA sequence: TGCGCCAGCAGCTTTAGCGGGAGGGCCCAGGACGAGCAGTACTTC.

This clonotype was seen repeatedly, ten times or more. The rearrangement joins TRBV6-5 to TRBJ2-7, with a tentative D call TRBD2 (6 bases). CDR1 and CDR2 from the germline V gene are MNHEY and SVGAGI. The CDR3 runs to 15 residues. Trimming shortened V by 2 bases and J by 4 bases, and 15 bases separated the two germline ends. The CDR3 here is CASSYGGGTFYEQYF. For the CDR3, the DNA is TGTGCCAGCAGTTACGGCGGCGGGACCTTTTACGAGCAGTACTTC.

There are many counts of this clonotype. DNA for the CDR3: TGTGCCAGCAGCGCGGACAGCTCCTACGAGCAGTACTTC. Amino acids: CASSADSSYEQYF. This chain joins TRBV12-3 or TRBV12-4 and TRBJ2-7, with TRBD1 as a possible D gene (6 bases). The CDR3 has 13 residues. With 6 bases removed from V and 0 bases from J, the gap between germline ends came to 9 bases.

The chain recombines TRBV3-1 with TRBJ1-5; no definite D call. V lost 2 bases, J lost 6 bases, and 14 bases lay in between. Per germline, CDR1 LGHDT and CDR2 YNNKEL (reference sequence). The CDR3 length is 15 residues. The CDR3, as DNA: TGTGCCAGCAGCCAAAGATTTACGGGGTTTCAGCCCCAGCATTTT. It is translated as CASSQRFTGFQPQHF.

For the CDR3, the DNA is TGTGCCAGCAGTTTTCTATCAGGGCCCTTTATGTCGAACACCGGGGAGCTGTTTTTT. Its protein is CASSFLSGPFMSNTGELFF. The chain combines TRBV12-3 or TRBV12-4 with TRBJ2-2; D is perhaps TRBD1 (5 bases). The CDR3 is 19 residues long. The V end lost 3 bases, the J end lost 0 bases, and 20 bases lay between the germline ends.

Ten or more counts support this clonotype. The V gene is TRBV7-2, the J gene TRBJ1-2; 7 nucleotides line up with TRBD1. The junction had 7 bases not matched to a gene; V was cut back by 4 bases and J by 8 bases. Germline CDR1 is SGHTA and CDR2 is FQGNSA. The CDR3 has 13 amino acids. CDR3 residues: CASSSTGRGGYTF. CDR3 sequence (DNA): TGTGCCAGCAGCTCGACAGGGAGGGGCGGCTACACCTTC.

This clonotype was seen at least ten times. The J gene is TRBJ1-1, the V gene TRBV19; TRBD1 might be the D (6 bases). Germline lookup yields CDR1 LNHDA and CDR2 SQIVND (reference sequence). This CDR3 spans 16 amino acids. V was clipped by 5 bases and J by 5 bases, with 21 bases between them. CDR3 nucleotides: TGTGCCAGTAGTCCAGCAGGGGCTGGATTGGAGACTGAAGCTTTCTTT. This gives the protein CASSPAGAGLETEAFF. Combining the CDR3 with reference TRBV19 and TRBJ1-1 gives the whole variable domain DGGITQSPKYLFRKEGQNVTLSCEQNLNHDAMYWYRQDPGQGLRLIYYSQIVNDFQKGDIAEGYSVSREKKESFPLTVTSAQKNPTAFYLCASSPAGAGLETEAFFGQGTRLTVV.

The chain uses TRBV7-8 and TRBJ2-3, with D perhaps matching TRBD1 (6 bases). CDR3 length: 16 amino acids. The V end was cut by 2 bases, the J end by 3 bases, with 15 bases between. Germline values: CDR1 SGHVS, CDR2 FQNEAQ. CDR3: CASSLWGQGPTDTQYF. DNA for the CDR3: TGTGCCAGCAGCTTATGGGGGCAGGGTCCAACAGATACGCAGTATTTT.